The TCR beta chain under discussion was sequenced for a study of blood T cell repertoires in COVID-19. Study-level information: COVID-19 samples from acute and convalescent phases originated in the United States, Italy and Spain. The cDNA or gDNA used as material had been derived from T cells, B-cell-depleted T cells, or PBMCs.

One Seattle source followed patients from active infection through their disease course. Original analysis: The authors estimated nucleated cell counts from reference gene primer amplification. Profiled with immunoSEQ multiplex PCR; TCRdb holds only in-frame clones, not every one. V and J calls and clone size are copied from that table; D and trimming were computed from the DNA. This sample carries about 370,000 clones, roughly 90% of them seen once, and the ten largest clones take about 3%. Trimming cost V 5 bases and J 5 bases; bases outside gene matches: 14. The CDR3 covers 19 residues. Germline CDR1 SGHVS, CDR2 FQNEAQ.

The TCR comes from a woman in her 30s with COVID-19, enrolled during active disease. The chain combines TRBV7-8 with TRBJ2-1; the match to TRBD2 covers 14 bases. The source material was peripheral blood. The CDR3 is CASSRGTSGSRARNNEQFF. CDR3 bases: TGTGCCAGCAGCCGCGGGACTAGCGGGAGTCGCGCCCGAAACAATGAGCAGTTCTTC.